This T cell receptor (beta chain) is from a study of T cell responses to AZD1222 COVID-19 vaccine (dated by TCRdb to about 2021). About the investigation overall: AZD1222 recipients given second doses at about 4 weeks or at about 12 weeks were pooled, since spike-specific TCR depth and breadth were not found to differ between the two schedules. A total of roughly 240 trial participants underwent TCR sequencing, of whom about 210 received two doses of AZD1222 and approximately 25 received two doses of the MenACWY control vaccine. Enrollment into the trials was organized by age into subgroups of 18-55, 56-69 and 70-plus years, and those subgroups contained roughly 140, 27 and 60 TCR-sequenced participants, respectively. On the study overall, not on this receptor specifically: No day 14 peak-response samples were available, so repertoires were characterized only after the peak T cell response. Conclusions about previously exposed vaccinees were limited because only 5 or 6 AZD1222 recipients were SARS-CoV-2 seropositive at baseline. Reportedly, close to half of the unique spike-specific TCRs recognized epitopes lying outside the regions that are mutated in the B.1.351 and B.1.1.7 variants. Vaccine-associated CD4 TCRs spanned the whole spike protein, with dominant responses in regions 160-218 and 743-854. The 56-69-year group was small, and its depth increase did not reach significance, likely because of low power. Participants were mostly white British, with more females than males. The authors suggested clonal diversity may have been underestimated. After two AZD1222 doses, spike-specific TCR breadth and depth were significantly higher than at day 0 and than in MenACWY recipients.

The junction shows trimming of 11 bases on V and 4 bases on J, plus 11 bases between the germline ends. From the germline V gene, CDR1 is MNHEY and CDR2 is SVGAGI. The CDR3 runs 12 residues from the cysteine to the phenylalanine. Solely the CDR3 DNA is kept, with 36 bases framed from the first base. In regard to this clone: The specificity of this receptor is unknown. Per-base qualities were not stored, and no clone one base away is much larger.

The CDR3 regions of human TCRbeta chains were analyzed by immunosequencing. In the authors' own workflow: TCRs in the repertoires were compared against a reference library of SARS-CoV-2-specific TCRs that had been generated with the MIRA antigen-specificity platform. Breadth was defined as the fraction of unique TCRs that were SARS-CoV-2-associated, and depth was defined as the fraction of total T cells that were SARS-CoV-2-associated. Using the MIRA data, each spike-specific TCR was assigned both to the spike region to which the TCR was reactive and to a CD4 or CD8 class. Log10-transformed breadth and depth values were compared by one-way ANOVA with Sidak's multiple comparisons tests. TCRdb's version of the immuneACCESS table is confined to in-frame rearrangements and falls short of the full clone set. An unresolved V gene accounts for under half of the shortfall where checked; the remainder is of unknown origin. Clone size and the V and J calls come from that table; the DNA yielded D and trimming. Present in this sample are about 120,000 clones, around 90% of which were seen just once. About a tenth of the sample belongs to the ten largest clones.

The meaning of the sample's time point label: baseline before first vaccination. The vaccinee samples were drawn from two UK trials, COV001 and COV002, one of which was a single-blind randomized controlled phase 2/3 trial testing AZD1222 (ChAdOx1 nCoV-19) in healthy adults. For TCRbeta chain sequencing, PBMC samples from trial participants were taken at day 0 and at day 28 after the second dose. This sequence uses TRBV6-5 and TRBJ2-2; matching of 6 bases hints at TRBD1 as the D gene. The TCR sequence derives from an adult in good health. The source material was peripheral blood, sampled on day 0 of AZD1222 vaccination. The sequence in DNA is TGTGCCGCCAGGGGTTCCACCGGGGAGCTGTTTTTT. The resulting protein is CAARGSTGELFF.